This TCR beta chain was captured by sequencing in a study of cytomegalovirus exposure and HLA in healthy donors. The primer mix had 60 Vbeta and 13 Jbeta primers. Here immunoSEQ multiplex PCR was the method, and the copy in TCRdb shows in-frame clones only, minus some. This table holds 150,000 to 200,000 clones, 82% found once. A note on this clone: This CDR3 is also generated by other DNA sequences in the sample.

This CDR3 region has 12 residues. Germline lookup yields CDR1 MNHEY and CDR2 SVGAGI. The germline V and J ends were trimmed by 7 bases and 5 bases, with 12 bases remaining between them. This chain uses TRBV6-5 with TRBJ2-7; possibly TRBD1 for D (6 bases). This TCR was sampled from a woman between 50 and 59 years old in good health and CMV-seropositive. Sequences were obtained from PBMCs. The CDR3 loop reads CASTTGSHEQYF. Here the CDR3 DNA reads TGTGCCAGCACCACAGGGAGTCACGAGCAGTACTTC.